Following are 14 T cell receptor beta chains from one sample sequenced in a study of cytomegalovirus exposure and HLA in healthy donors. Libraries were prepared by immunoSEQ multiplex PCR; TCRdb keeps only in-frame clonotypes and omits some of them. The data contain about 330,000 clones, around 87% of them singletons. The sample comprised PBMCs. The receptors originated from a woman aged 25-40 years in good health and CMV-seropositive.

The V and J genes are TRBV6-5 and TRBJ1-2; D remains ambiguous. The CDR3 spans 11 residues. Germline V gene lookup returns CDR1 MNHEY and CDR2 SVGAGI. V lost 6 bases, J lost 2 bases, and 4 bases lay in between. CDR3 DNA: TGTGCCAGCAGACAGAACTATGGCTACACCTTC. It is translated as CASRQNYGYTF.

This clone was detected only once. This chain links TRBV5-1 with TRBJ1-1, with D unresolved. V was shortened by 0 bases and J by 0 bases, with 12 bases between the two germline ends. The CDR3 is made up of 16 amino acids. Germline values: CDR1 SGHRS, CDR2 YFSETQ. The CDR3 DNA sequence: TGCGCCAGCAGCTTGGAGGGCCGCAAACTGAACACTGAAGCTTTCTTT. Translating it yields CASSLEGRKLNTEAFF.

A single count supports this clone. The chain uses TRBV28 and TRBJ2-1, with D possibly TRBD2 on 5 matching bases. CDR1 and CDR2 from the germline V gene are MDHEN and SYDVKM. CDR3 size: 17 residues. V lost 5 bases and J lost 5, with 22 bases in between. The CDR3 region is CASSLKRTLALDNEQFF. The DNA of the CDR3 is TGTGCCAGCAGTCTTAAGCGGACGCTGGCTTTGGACAATGAGCAGTTCTTC.

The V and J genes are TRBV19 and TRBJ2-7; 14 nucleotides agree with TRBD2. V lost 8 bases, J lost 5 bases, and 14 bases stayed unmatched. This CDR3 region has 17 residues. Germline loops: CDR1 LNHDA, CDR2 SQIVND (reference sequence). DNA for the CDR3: TGTGCCAGTTCGTGGACAGCCCTGGGACTAGCGGGGGACGAGCAGTACTTC. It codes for CASSWTALGLAGDEQYF.

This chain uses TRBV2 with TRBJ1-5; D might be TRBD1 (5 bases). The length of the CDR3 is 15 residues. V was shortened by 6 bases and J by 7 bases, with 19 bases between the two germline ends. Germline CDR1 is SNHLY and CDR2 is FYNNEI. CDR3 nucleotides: TGTGCCAGCAGCTACGGGGCTGAGGGATCGCAGCCCCAGCATTTT. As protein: CASSYGAEGSQPQHF.

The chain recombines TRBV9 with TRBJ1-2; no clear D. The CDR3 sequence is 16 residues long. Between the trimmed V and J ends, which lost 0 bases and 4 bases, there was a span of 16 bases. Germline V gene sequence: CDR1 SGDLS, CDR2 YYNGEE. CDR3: CASSVVSDGEPYGYTF. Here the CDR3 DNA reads TGTGCCAGCAGCGTAGTCTCGGACGGGGAACCCTATGGCTACACCTTC.

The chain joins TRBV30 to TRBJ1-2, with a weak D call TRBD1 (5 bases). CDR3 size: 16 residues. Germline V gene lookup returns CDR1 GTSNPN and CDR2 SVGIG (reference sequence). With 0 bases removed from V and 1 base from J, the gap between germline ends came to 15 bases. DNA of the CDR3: TGTGCCTGGAGTGTAATTGTGGGGGGGAGTAACTATGGCTACACCTTC. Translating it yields CAWSVIVGGSNYGYTF.

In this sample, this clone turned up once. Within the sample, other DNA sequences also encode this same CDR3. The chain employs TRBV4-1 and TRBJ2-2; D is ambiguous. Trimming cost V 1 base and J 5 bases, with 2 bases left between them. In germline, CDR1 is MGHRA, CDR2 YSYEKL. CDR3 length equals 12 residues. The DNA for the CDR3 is TGCGCCAGCAGCCAAGGAACCGGGGAGCTGTTTTTT. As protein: CASSQGTGELFF.

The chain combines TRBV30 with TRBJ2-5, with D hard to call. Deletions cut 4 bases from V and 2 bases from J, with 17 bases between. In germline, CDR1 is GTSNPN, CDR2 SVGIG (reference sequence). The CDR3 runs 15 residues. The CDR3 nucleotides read TGTGCCTGGACGGGTTTGTGGGATCCTCAAGAGACCCAGTACTTC. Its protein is CAWTGLWDPQETQYF.

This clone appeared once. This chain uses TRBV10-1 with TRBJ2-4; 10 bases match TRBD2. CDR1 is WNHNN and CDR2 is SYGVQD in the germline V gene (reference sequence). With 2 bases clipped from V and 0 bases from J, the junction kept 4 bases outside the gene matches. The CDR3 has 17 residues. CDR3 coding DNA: TGCGCCAGCAGTGAGATTCTAGCGGGAGTAGCCAAAAACATTCAGTACTTC. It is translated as CASSEILAGVAKNIQYF.

The CDR3 loop reads CASSHETSGSYNEQFF. CDR3 nucleotides: TGCGCCAGCAGCCACGAGACTAGCGGGTCGTACAATGAGCAGTTCTTC. The V gene is TRBV4-3, the J gene TRBJ2-1; 10 bases fit TRBD2. V dropped 3 bases and J dropped 4; count of bases not matched to a gene: 6. The CDR3 consists of 16 residues. Germline CDR1 is LGHNA and CDR2 is YSLEER.

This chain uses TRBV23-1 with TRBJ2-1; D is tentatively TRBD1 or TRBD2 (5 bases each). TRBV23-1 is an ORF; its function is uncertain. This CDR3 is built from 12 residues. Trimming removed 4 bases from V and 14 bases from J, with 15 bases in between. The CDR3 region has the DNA TGCGCCAGCAGTCCTAGGGGACCCTGGGAGTTCTTC. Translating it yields CASSPRGPWEFF.

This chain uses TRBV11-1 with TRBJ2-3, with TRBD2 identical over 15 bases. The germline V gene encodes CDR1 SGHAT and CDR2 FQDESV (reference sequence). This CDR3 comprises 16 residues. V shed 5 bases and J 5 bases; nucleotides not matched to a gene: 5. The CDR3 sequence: CASSPPGLAGGDTQYF. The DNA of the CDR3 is TGTGCCAGCAGCCCACCGGGACTAGCGGGAGGAGATACGCAGTATTTT. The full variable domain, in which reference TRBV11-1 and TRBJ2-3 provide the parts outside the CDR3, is EAEVAQSPRYKITEKSQAVAFWCDPISGHATLYWYRQILGQGPELLVQFQDESVVDDSQLPKDRFSAERLKGVDSTLKIQPAELGDSAMYLCASSPPGLAGGDTQYFGPGTRLTVL.

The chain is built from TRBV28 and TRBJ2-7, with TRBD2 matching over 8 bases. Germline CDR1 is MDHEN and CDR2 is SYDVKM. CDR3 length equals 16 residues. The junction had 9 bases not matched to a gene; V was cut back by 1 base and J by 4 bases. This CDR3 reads CASSLLGDGGAYEQYF. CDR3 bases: TGTGCCAGCAGTTTATTAGGAGACGGGGGGGCATACGAGCAGTACTTC.